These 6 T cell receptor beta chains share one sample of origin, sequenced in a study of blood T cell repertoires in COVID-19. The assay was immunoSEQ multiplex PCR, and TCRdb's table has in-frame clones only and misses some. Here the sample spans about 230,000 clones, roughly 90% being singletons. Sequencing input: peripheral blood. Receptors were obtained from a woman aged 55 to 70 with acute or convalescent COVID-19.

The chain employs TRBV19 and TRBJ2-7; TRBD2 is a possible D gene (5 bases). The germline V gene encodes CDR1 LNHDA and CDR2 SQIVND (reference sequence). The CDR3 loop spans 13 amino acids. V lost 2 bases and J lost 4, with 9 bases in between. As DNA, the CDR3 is TGTGCCAGTAGTATACGGGATGGATACGAGCAGTACTTC. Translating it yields CASSIRDGYEQYF.

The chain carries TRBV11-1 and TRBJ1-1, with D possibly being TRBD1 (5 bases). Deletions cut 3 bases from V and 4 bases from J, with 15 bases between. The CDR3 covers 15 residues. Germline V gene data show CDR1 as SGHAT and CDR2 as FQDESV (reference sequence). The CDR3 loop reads CASSFFVGGGTEAFF. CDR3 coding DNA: TGTGCCAGCAGCTTTTTCGTGGGCGGGGGCACTGAAGCTTTCTTT.

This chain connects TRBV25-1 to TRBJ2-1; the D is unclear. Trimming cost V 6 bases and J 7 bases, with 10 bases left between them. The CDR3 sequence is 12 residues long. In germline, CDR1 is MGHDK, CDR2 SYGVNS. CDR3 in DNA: TGTGCCAGCAGCCTGGAGCTGAATGAGCAGTTCTTC. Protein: CASSLELNEQFF. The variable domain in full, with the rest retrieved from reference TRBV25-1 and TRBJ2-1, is EADIYQTPRYLVIGTGKKITLECSQTMGHDKMYWYQQDPGMELHLIHYSYGVNSTEKGDLSSESTVSRIRTEHFPLTLESARPSHTSQYLCASSLELNEQFFGPGTRLTVL.

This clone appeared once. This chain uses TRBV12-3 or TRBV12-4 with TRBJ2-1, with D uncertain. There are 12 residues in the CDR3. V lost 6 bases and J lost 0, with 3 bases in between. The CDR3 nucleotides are TGTGCCAGCAGGAGCTCCTACAATGAGCAGTTCTTC. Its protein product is CASRSSYNEQFF.

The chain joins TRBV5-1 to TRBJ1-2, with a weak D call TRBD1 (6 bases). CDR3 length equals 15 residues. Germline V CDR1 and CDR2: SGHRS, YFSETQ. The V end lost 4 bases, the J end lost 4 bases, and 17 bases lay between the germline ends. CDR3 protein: CASSPVRGGVYGYTF. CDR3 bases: TGCGCCAGCAGCCCCGTCCGTGGGGGCGTCTATGGCTACACCTTC.

The CDR3 DNA reads TGTGCCAGCAGTTACTCAGGGACAGGGATGAACACTGAAGCTTTCTTT. This sequence encodes CASSYSGTGMNTEAFF. This chain links TRBV6-2 or TRBV6-3 with TRBJ1-1; 9 nucleotides line up with TRBD1. This CDR3 comprises 16 residues. Trimming took 0 bases from V and 0 from J; bases not matched to a gene: 2. Germline CDR1 is MNHEY and CDR2 is SVGEGT.